These T cell receptor beta chains were read from a single sample in a study of T-cell reconstitution after alpha-beta-depleted transplantation in children. TCRdb independently ran MiXCR on the PCR reads; one entry per CDR3 protein. The data show fewer than 1 million distinct CDR3 sequences, with less than 20% seen just once and 5% held by the top ten. The sample consisted of PBMCs, mostly from graft donor cells, taken 360 days after TCRalphabeta/CD19-depleted stem cell transplant. These receptors came from a male patient younger than 18 who had a stem cell transplant for acute lymphoblastic leukemia, so the T cells may come from the graft donor. Each CDR3 is given with its conserved first and last residue. D genes are given only for firm matches. The size field is filled for only some rows; it gives once, few, many or a size class.

TRBJ2-3,NA,TRBV20-1,14,NA,CSAREPPGTDTQYF,TGCAGTGCTAGAGAGCCGCCGGGCACAGATACGCAGTATTTT
TRBJ1-4,TRBD1,TRBV2,14,NA,CASTQTGANEKLFF,TGTGCCAGCACCCAAACAGGGGCTAATGAAAAACTGTTTTTT
TRBJ2-7,NA,TRBV12-3/TRBV12-4,12,few,CASRLVSYEQYF,TGTGCCAGCCGATTGGTCTCCTACGAGCAGTACTTC
TRBJ2-3,TRBD2,TRBV12-3/TRBV12-4,16,many,CASSRLAGGSTDTQYF,TGTGCCAGCAGTCGACTAGCGGGAGGTAGCACAGATACGCAGTATTTT
TRBJ2-7,NA,TRBV6-5,14,NA,CASSYIDAGVEQYF,TGTGCCAGCAGTTATATCGACGCCGGGGTGGAGCAGTACTTC
TRBJ2-1,NA,TRBV6-1,15,many,CASSRGQIYYNEQFF,TGTGCCAGCAGTCGCGGACAGATTTATTACAATGAGCAGTTCTTC
TRBJ2-7,NA,TRBV27,14,NA,CASSFFGPSYEQYF,TGTGCCAGCAGTTTTTTTGGCCCCTCCTACGAGCAGTACTTC
TRBJ2-7,TRBD2,TRBV4-2,14,few,CASSPTSGSDEQYF,TGTGCCAGCAGCCCGACTAGCGGGAGTGACGAGCAGTACTTC
TRBJ2-3,TRBD2,TRBV18,15,few,CASSPGLVNTDTQYF,TGTGCCAGCTCCCCGGGACTAGTGAACACAGATACGCAGTATTTT
TRBJ2-5,NA,TRBV29-1,13,many,CSVEEGQLETQYF,TGCAGCGTTGAAGAAGGCCAGTTGGAGACCCAGTACTTC
TRBJ1-1,NA,TRBV9,13,few,CASSVESAGKAFF,TGTGCCAGCAGCGTAGAATCGGCAGGTAAAGCTTTCTTT
TRBJ2-7,NA,TRBV6-5,14,few,CASSYGPSSYEQYF,TGTGCCAGCAGTTACGGGCCATCGTCCTACGAGCAGTACTTC
TRBJ2-7,TRBD2,TRBV4-1,18,NA,CASSQDLAGVSPPYEQYF,TGCGCCAGCAGCCAAGATCTAGCGGGAGTATCTCCTCCCTACGAGCAGTACTTC
TRBJ2-7,NA,TRBV4-1,15,few,CASSRSWTVTYEQYF,TGCGCCAGCAGCCGTTCATGGACAGTGACTTACGAGCAGTACTTC
TRBJ2-7,NA,TRBV20-1,12,many,CSARLPLYEQYF,TGCAGTGCTAGACTACCGCTCTACGAGCAGTACTTC
TRBJ2-7,TRBD2,TRBV7-2,15,NA,CASSLTGTSSWEQYF,TGTGCCAGCAGCTTAACCGGGACTAGCTCTTGGGAGCAGTACTTC
TRBJ1-4,NA,TRBV7-6,15,NA,CASRPKGASNEKLFF,TGTGCCAGCAGGCCCAAGGGCGCGTCTAATGAAAAACTGTTTTTT
TRBJ1-5,NA,TRBV4-1,14,NA,CASSPDIDNQPQHF,TGCGCCAGCAGCCCCGACATTGACAATCAGCCCCAGCATTTT
TRBJ1-1,TRBD1,TRBV29-1,13,many,CSGRTGGNTEAFF,TGCAGCGGAAGGACAGGGGGGAACACTGAAGCTTTCTTT
TRBJ1-5,NA,TRBV27,15,few,CASSPRAGPNQPQHF,TGTGCCAGCAGTCCCCGGGCCGGCCCTAATCAGCCCCAGCATTTT
TRBJ1-1,TRBD1,TRBV12-3/TRBV12-4,17,few,CASSLGPETGRNTEAFF,TGTGCCAGCAGTTTAGGCCCCGAGACAGGGAGGAACACTGAAGCTTTCTTT
TRBJ2-1,TRBD1,TRBV25-1,16,NA,CASSVFHRGPNNEQFF,TGTGCCAGCAGTGTATTTCACAGGGGGCCCAACAATGAGCAGTTCTTC
TRBJ2-1,TRBD2,TRBV5-1,15,NA,CASSRPAGVGNEQFF,TGCGCCAGCAGCAGGCCAGCGGGAGTGGGGAATGAGCAGTTCTTC